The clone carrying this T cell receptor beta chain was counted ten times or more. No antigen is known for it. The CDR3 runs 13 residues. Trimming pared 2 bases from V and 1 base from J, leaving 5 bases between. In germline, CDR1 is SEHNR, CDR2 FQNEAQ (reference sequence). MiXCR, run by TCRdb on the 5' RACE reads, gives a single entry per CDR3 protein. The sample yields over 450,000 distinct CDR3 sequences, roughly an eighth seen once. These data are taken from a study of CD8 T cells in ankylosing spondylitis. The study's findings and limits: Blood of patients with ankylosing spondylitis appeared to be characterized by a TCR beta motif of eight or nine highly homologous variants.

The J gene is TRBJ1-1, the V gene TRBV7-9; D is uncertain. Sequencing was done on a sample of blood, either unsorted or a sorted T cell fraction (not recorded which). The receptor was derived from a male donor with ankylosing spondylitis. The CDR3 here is CASSLRENTEAFF. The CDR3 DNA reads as TGTGCCAGCAGCTTAAGAGAGAACACTGAAGCTTTCTTT.